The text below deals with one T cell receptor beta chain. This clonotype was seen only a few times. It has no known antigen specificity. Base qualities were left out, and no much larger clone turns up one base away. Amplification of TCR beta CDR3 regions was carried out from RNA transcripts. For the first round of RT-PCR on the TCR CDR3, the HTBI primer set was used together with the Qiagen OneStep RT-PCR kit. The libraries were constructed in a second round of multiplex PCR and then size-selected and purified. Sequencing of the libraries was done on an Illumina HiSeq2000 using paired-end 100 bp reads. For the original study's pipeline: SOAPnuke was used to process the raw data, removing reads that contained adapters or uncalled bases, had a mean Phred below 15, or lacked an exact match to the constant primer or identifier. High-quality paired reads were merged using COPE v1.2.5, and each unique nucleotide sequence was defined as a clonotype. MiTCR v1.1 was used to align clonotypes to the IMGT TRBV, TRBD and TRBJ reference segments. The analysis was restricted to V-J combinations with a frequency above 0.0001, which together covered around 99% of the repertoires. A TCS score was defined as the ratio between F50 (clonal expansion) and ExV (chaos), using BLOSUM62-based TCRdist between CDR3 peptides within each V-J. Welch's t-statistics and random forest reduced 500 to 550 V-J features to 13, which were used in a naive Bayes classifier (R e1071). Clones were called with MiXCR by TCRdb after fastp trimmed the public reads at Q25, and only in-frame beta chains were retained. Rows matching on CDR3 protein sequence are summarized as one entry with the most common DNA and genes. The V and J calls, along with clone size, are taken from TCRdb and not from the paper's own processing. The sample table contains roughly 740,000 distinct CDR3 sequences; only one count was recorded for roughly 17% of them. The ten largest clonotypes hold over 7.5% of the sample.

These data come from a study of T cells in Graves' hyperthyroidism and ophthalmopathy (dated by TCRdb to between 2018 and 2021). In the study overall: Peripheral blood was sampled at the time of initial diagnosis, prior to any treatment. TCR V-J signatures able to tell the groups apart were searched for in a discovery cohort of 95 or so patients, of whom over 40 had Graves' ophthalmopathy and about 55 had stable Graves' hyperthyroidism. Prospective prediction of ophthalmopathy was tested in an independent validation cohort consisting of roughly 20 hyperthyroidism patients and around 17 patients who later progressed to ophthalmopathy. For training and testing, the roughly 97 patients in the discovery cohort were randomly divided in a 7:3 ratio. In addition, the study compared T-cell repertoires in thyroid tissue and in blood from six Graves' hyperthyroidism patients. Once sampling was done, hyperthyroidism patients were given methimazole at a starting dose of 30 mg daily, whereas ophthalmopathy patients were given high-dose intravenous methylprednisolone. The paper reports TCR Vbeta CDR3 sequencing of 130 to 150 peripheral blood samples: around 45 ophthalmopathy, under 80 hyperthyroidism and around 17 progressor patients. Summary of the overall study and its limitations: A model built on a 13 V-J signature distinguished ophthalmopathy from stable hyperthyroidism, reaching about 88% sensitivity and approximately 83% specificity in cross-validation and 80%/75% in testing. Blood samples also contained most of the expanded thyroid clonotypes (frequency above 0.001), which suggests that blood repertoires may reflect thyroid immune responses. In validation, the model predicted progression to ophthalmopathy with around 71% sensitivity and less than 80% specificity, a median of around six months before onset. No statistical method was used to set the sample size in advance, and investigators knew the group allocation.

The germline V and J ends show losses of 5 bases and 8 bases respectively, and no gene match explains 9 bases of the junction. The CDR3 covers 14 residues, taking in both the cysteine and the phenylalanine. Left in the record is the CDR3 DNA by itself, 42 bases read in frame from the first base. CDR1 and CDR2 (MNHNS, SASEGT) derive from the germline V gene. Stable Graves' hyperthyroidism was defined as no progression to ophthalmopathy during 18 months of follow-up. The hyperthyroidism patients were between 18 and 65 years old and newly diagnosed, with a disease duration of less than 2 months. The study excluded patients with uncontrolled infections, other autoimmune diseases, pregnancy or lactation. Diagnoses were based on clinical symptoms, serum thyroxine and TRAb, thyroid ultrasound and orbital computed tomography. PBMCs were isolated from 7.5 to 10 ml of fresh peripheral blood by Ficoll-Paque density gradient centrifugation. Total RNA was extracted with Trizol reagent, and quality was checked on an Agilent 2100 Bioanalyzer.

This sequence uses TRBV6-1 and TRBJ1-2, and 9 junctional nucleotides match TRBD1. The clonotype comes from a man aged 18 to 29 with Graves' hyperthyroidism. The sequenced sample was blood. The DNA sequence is TGTGCCAGCAGTCCCGGGACAGGGCCCCACGGCTACACCTTC. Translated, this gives CASSPGTGPHGYTF.